These 3 T cell receptor beta chains were all obtained from the same sample, sequenced in a study of cytomegalovirus exposure and HLA in healthy donors. Primers included in the PCR were 60 Vbeta and 13 Jbeta primers. The protocol was immunoSEQ multiplex PCR, while the TCRdb copy is restricted to in-frame clones and leaves out a portion. The sample lists more than 140,000 clones; about 80% were seen once. The sample consisted of PBMCs. The receptors shown here come from a man aged 25 to 45 in good health and CMV-seropositive.

The V call is TRBV9, the J call TRBJ2-1; TRBD2 is a possible D gene (5 bases). In germline, CDR1 is SGDLS, CDR2 YYNGEE. V gave up 0 bases and J gave up 4 bases, with 11 bases separating them. The CDR3 is 15 amino acids. The CDR3 nucleotides are TGTGCCAGCAGCGTAGCCAGCGGTGCATACAATGAGCAGTTCTTC. Residues: CASSVASGAYNEQFF.

The gene calls are TRBV5-6 and TRBJ1-5, with 8 positions matching TRBD1. The CDR3 consists of 14 residues. Germline assignment: CDR1 SGHDT and CDR2 YYEEEE. Germline trimming cut 4 bases from V and 7 bases from J; bases unmatched to any gene: 7. The CDR3 region has the DNA TGTGCCAGCAGCCTTCGGACAGGGCAACAGCCCCAGCATTTT. The encoded protein is CASSLRTGQQPQHF.

This clone was found a few times. The chain employs TRBV30 and TRBJ2-1, with D unclear. The CDR3 is 13 residues long. Trimming removed 0 bases at V and 6 bases at J, with 9 bases between. Germline V lookup: CDR1 GTSNPN, CDR2 SVGIG (reference sequence). This chain's CDR3 is CAWSVEVANEQFF. In DNA, the CDR3 is TGTGCCTGGAGTGTAGAGGTCGCCAATGAGCAGTTCTTC. The full variable domain, rest sourced from reference TRBV30 and TRBJ2-1, is SQTIHQWPATLVQPVGSPLSLECTVEGTSNPNLYWYRQAAGRGLQLLFYSVGIGQISSEVPQNLSASRPQDRQFILSSKKLLLSDSGFYLCAWSVEVANEQFFGPGTRLTVL.